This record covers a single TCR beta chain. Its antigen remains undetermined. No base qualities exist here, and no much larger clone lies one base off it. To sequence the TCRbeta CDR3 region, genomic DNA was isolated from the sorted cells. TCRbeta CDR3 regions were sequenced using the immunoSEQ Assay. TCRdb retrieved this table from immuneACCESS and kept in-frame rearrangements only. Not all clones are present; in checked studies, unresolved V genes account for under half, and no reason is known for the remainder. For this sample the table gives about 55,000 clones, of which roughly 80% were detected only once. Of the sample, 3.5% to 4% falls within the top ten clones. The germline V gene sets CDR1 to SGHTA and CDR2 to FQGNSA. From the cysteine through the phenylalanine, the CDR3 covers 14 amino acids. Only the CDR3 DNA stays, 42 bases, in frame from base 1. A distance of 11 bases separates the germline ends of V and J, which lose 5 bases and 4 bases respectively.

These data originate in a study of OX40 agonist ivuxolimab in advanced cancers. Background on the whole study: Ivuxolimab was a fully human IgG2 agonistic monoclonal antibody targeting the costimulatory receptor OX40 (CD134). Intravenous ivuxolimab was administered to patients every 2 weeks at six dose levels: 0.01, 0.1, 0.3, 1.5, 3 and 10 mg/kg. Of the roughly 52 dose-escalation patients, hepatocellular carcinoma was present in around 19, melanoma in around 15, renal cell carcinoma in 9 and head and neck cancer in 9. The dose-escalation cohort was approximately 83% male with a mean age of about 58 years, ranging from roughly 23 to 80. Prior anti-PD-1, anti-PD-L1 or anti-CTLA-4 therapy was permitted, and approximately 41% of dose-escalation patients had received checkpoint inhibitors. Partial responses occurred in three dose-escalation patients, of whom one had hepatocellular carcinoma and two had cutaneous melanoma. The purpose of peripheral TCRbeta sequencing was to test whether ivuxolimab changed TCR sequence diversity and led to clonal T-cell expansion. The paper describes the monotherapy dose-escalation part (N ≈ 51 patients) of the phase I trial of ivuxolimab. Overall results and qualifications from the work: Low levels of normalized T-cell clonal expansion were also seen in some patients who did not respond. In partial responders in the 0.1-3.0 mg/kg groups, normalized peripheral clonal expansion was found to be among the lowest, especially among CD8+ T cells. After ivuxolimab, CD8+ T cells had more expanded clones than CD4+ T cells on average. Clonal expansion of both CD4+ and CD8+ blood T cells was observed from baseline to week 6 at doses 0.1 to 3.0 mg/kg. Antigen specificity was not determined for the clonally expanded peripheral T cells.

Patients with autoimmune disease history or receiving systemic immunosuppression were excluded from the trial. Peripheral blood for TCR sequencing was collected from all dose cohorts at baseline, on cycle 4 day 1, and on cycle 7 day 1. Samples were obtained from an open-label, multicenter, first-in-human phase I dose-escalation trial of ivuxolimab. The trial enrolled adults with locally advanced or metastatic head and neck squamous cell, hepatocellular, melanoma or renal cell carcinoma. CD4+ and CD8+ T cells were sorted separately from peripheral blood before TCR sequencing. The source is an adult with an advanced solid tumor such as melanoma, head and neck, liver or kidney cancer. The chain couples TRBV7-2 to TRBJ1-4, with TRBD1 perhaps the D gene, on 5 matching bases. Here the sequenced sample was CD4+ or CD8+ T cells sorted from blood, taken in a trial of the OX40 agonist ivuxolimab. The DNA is TGTGCCAGCAGCCATGGGGGGGTTAATGAAAAACTGTTTTTT. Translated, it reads CASSHGGVNEKLFF.